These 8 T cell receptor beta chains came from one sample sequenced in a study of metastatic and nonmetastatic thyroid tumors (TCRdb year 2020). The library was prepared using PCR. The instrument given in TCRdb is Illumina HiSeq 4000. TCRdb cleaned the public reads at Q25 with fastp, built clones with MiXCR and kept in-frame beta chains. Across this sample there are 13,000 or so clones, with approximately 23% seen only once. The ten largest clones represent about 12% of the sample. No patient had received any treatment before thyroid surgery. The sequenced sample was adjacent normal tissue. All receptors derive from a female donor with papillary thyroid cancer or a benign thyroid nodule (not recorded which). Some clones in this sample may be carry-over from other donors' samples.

The CDR3 protein is CASSYQGFHNSPLHF. The CDR3 region has the DNA TGTGCCAGCAGTTACCAGGGTTTCCATAATTCACCCCTCCACTTT. V usage is TRBV6-2 or TRBV6-3 and J usage is TRBJ1-6, with TRBD1 as a possible D gene (5 bases). Deletions cut 2 bases from V and 5 bases from J, with 10 bases between. This CDR3 comprises 15 residues. In germline, CDR1 is MNHEY, CDR2 SVGEGT.

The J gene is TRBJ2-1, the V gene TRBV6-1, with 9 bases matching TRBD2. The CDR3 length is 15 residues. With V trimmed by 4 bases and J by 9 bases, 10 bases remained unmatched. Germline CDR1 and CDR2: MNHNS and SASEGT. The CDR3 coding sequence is TGTGCCAGCAGTGCTCGCCCGGGACTAGCCTTTGAGCAGTTCTTC. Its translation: CASSARPGLAFEQFF.

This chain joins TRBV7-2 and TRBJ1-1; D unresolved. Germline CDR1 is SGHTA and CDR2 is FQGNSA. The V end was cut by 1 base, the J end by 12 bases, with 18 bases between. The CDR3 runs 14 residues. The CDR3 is CASSLESVSRRSFF. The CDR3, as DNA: TGTGCCAGCAGCTTAGAGTCAGTCAGCAGAAGATCTTTCTTT.

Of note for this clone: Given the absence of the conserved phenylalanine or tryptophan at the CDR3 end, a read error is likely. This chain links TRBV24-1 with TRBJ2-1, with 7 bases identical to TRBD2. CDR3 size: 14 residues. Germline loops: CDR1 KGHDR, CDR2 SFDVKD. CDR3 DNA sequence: TGTGCCATCAGAGGCGGGAGTCAGGACAATCAGCAGTTCGTC. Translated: CAIRGGSQDNQQFV.

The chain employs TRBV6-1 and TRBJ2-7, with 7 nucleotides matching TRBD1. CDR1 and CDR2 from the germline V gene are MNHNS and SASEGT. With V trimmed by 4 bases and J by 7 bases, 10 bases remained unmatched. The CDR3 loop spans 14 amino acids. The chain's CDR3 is CASSVPGTAKEQYV. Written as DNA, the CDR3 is TGTGCCAGCAGTGTTCCCGGGACAGCGAAAGAGCAGTACGTC.

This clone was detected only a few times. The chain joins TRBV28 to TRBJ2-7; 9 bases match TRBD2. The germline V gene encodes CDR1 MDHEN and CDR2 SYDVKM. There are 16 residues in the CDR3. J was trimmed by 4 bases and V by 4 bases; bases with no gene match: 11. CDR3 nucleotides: TGTGCCAGCAGTTCCCGTATCGCGGGAGGGATATACGAGCAGTACTTC. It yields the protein CASSSRIAGGIYEQYF.

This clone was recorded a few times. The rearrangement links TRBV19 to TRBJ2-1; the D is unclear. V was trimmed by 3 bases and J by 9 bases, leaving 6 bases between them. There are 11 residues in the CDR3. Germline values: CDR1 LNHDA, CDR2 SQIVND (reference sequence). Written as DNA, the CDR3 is TGTGCCAGTAGTATTGGGGTTGAGCAGTTCTTC. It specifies CASSIGVEQFF. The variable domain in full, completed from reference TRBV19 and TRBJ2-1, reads DGGITQSPKYLFRKEGQNVTLSCEQNLNHDAMYWYRQDPGQGLRLIYYSQIVNDFQKGDIAEGYSVSREKKESFPLTVTSAQKNPTAFYLCASSIGVEQFFGPGTRLTVL.

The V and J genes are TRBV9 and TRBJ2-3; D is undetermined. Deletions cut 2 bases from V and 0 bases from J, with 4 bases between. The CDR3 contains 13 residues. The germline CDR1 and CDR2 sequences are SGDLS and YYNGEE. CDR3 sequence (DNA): TGTGCCAGCAGCGTGCTTAGCACAGATACGCAGTATTTT. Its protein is CASSVLSTDTQYF.